The clone carrying this TCR beta chain has more than one count but fewer than ten. This sample is part of a study of identical twins. Germline V gene data show CDR1 as DFQATT and CDR2 as SNEGSKA (reference sequence). The V and J ends lost 3 bases and 3 bases respectively, with 5 bases between them. This CDR3 comprises 11 residues. TCRdb itself ran the 5' RACE reads through MiXCR, one entry per CDR3 protein. The table shows over 600,000 distinct CDR3 sequences, with approximately 21% occurring only once. These data were likewise used in another study, on T cells expressing NK-cell markers.

The clonotype comes from a woman younger than 30 in good health. Sequencing was performed on PBMCs. The chain employs TRBV20-1 and TRBJ1-1; D unresolved. Written as DNA, the CDR3 is TGCAGTGCTAGTCTCGACACTGAAGCTTTCTTT. It codes for CSASLDTEAFF.